One and the same sample provided the 15 T cell receptor beta chains below, sequenced in a study of T-cell memory formation after mild COVID-19. One entry per CDR3 protein, called by TCRdb with MiXCR from the 5' RACE reads. The sample has about 470,000 distinct CDR3 sequences, roughly 18% seen once. Sequencing was done on a sample of PBMCs or a T cell subset sorted from them (not recorded which). These receptors originate from an adult woman who had mild COVID-19 (a few samples of this study predate the infection). Cell type and time point are not known.

In its sample, this clonotype was seen a few times. The chain links TRBV5-1 to TRBJ1-1; D call uncertain. V shed 0 bases and J shed 4 bases, with 10 bases lying between them. The CDR3 runs 14 residues. Germline CDR1 SGHRS, CDR2 YFSETQ. CDR3 loop: CASSLGRYVTEAFF. The CDR3 coding sequence is TGCGCCAGCAGCTTGGGACGGTATGTCACTGAAGCTTTCTTT.

The chain recombines TRBV2 with TRBJ1-1; D not certain. From germline, CDR1 is SNHLY and CDR2 FYNNEI. This CDR3 is built from 14 residues. Trimming took off 1 base at V and 2 bases at J, with 8 bases between the two ends. The CDR3 bases are TGTGCCAGCAGTGAAGATGGGTTTAACACTGAAGCTTTCTTT. Translated, it gives CASSEDGFNTEAFF. The variable domain in full, with the rest retrieved from reference TRBV2 and TRBJ1-1, is EPEVTQTPSHQVTQMGQEVILRCVPISNHLYFYWYRQILGQKVEFLVSFYNNEISEKSEIFDDQFSVERPDGSNFTLKIRSTKLEDSAMYFCASSEDGFNTEAFFGQGTRLTVV.

This clonotype turned up a few times. The chain employs TRBV15 and TRBJ2-3; 13 positions match TRBD2. Unmatched junction bases numbered 13, after V lost 6 bases and J lost 4 bases. This CDR3 comprises 18 residues. Germline values: CDR1 LNHNV, CDR2 YYDKDF (reference sequence). The CDR3 DNA is TGTGCCACCAGATTCGTCCCCAAACTAGCGGGAGGGCCAGATACGCAGTATTTT. Translating it yields CATRFVPKLAGGPDTQYF.

The V gene is TRBV6-5, the J gene TRBJ2-3, with D possibly matching TRBD2 (5 bases). CDR1 and CDR2 (germline): MNHEY, SVGAGI. V was cut by 9 bases and J by 2 bases, with 12 bases left in between. The CDR3 is 13 amino acids. CDR3 amino acids: CASKIRDTDTQYF. CDR3 DNA sequence: TGTGCCAGTAAGATTCGGGACACAGATACGCAGTATTTT.

This clonotype has a single count. The V call is TRBV12-3 or TRBV12-4, the J call TRBJ2-2, with D hard to call. The length of the CDR3 is 15 residues. Between the trimmed V and J ends, which lost 6 bases and 0 bases, there was a span of 11 bases. CDR3 DNA: TGTGCCAGCAGATTGGCTCTAGCGAACACCGGGGAGCTGTTTTTT. Encoded protein: CASRLALANTGELFF.

This chain joins TRBV30 and TRBJ2-1; TRBD1 agrees at 11 bases. The CDR3 runs to 12 residues. CDR1 and CDR2 (germline): GTSNPN, SVGIG (reference sequence). Unmatched junction bases numbered 2, after V lost 5 bases and J lost 8 bases. Written as DNA, the CDR3 is TGTGCCTGGGGACAGGGGGCCGATGAGCAGTTCTTC. Translating it yields CAWGQGADEQFF.

This clonotype has more than one count but fewer than ten. This rearrangement joins TRBV3-1 to TRBJ1-1; TRBD1 agrees at 9 bases. Germline V gene data show CDR1 as LGHDT and CDR2 as YNNKEL (reference sequence). Losses at the gene ends were 2 bases for V and 11 bases for J; bases not matched to a gene: 6. The CDR3 length is 13 residues. CDR3 protein: CASSQSRDRAAFF. The CDR3 nucleotides are TGTGCCAGCAGCCAAAGTCGGGACAGGGCGGCTTTCTTT.

This clonotype was seen more than once but under ten times. The chain uses TRBV12-3 or TRBV12-4 and TRBJ2-7; 7 bases align to TRBD1. After removal of 3 bases from V and 6 bases from J, the junction contained 8 bases not matched to a gene. This CDR3 has 14 residues. Here the CDR3 DNA reads TGTGCCAGCAGTTTCCTGGACAGGTCGGGCGAGCAGTACTTC. It codes for CASSFLDRSGEQYF.

This clonotype was picked up a small number of times. The chain couples TRBV2 to TRBJ2-7; 9 nucleotides align to TRBD1. Germline V gene sequence: CDR1 SNHLY, CDR2 FYNNEI. This CDR3 is 15 amino acids long. The V segment lost 6 bases and the J segment 0 bases; nucleotides outside the gene matches: 6. CDR3 DNA: TGTGCCAGCAGCGTGGGACAGGGCTTCTCCTACGAGCAGTACTTC. It codes for CASSVGQGFSYEQYF.

In this sample, this clonotype turned up many times. The CDR3 bases are TGTGCCAGCAGCTTAGGGTTCGGTGGGAGGGCCTCGCGCAATGAGCAGTTCTTC. This sequence encodes CASSLGFGGRASRNEQFF. This rearrangement joins TRBV7-3 to TRBJ2-1; 7 bases are shared with TRBD2. Trimming at V came to 2 bases and at J to 6 bases, leaving 16 bases not matched to a gene. Per germline, CDR1 SGHTA and CDR2 FQGTGA. This CDR3 spans 18 amino acids.

A few counts support this clonotype. The CDR3 reads CASSFPPGQMGTYEQYF. DNA of the CDR3: TGCGCCAGCAGCTTTCCGCCCGGACAAATGGGAACCTACGAGCAGTACTTC. The gene calls are TRBV5-1 and TRBJ2-7; possible D gene TRBD1, 5 bases. Germline CDR1 SGHRS, CDR2 YFSETQ. Between the trimmed V and J ends, which lost 2 bases and 2 bases, there was a span of 20 bases. This CDR3 spans 17 amino acids.

This clonotype came up a few times. The J gene is TRBJ2-7, the V gene TRBV18, with 7 positions matching TRBD1. Germline V gene lookup returns CDR1 KGHSH and CDR2 LQKENI. This CDR3 is built from 15 residues. V lost 2 bases to trimming and J lost 2 bases; unmatched junction nucleotides: 6. CDR3 sequence reads: CASSPSLGTAYEQYF. The CDR3 DNA reads as TGTGCCAGCTCACCATCCCTAGGGACAGCCTACGAGCAGTACTTC.

In this sample, this clonotype turned up a few times. The chain is built from TRBV5-1 and TRBJ2-7; 7 bases are a match to TRBD1. This CDR3 has 16 amino acids. Germline V lookup: CDR1 SGHRS, CDR2 YFSETQ. The V and J ends lost 0 bases and 0 bases, in that order; junction bases with no gene match: 6. The CDR3 DNA follows: TGCGCCAGCAGCTTGGCCTATGGGACAGCCTCCTACGAGCAGTACTTC. Its protein is CASSLAYGTASYEQYF.

This clonotype was seen once. V and J are TRBV9 and TRBJ2-7; weak D call: TRBD1 (6 bases). Germline CDR1 reads SGDLS; CDR2 reads YYNGEE. The length of the CDR3 is 14 residues. V dropped 3 bases and J dropped 3 bases, with 13 bases sitting between them. The CDR3 spells CASSEDPGHYEQYF. In DNA, the CDR3 is TGTGCCAGCAGCGAAGACCCGGGACACTACGAGCAGTACTTC. The variable domain in full, with the rest retrieved from reference TRBV9 and TRBJ2-7, is DSGVTQTPKHLITATGQRVTLRCSPRSGDLSVYWYQQSLDQGLQFLIQYYNGEERAKGNILERFSAQQFPDLHSELNLSSLELGDSALYFCASSEDPGHYEQYFGPGTRLTVT.

This rearrangement joins TRBV3-1 to TRBJ2-7; perhaps D is TRBD1 or TRBD2 (5 bases each). The germline gives CDR1 LGHDT, CDR2 YNNKEL (reference sequence). The CDR3 is 15 residues long. V shed 1 base and J shed 6 bases, with 16 bases lying between them. The chain's CDR3 is CASSQVGAGTVEQYF. The CDR3 DNA sequence: TGTGCCAGCAGCCAAGTCGGGGCAGGGACGGTCGAGCAGTACTTC.